This T cell receptor beta chain was retrieved from a study of control samples from healthy donors and cancer patients. This table comes from immunoSEQ multiplex PCR, and its TCRdb copy is limited to in-frame clones, with some not included. The data contain 150,000 to 180,000 clones, around 96% of them singletons. This CDR3 region has 16 residues. With V trimmed by 0 bases and J by 0 bases, 2 bases remained unmatched. The germline CDR1 and CDR2 sequences are MNHEY and SMNVEV (reference sequence). The rearrangement links TRBV27 to TRBJ2-1; 7 bases map to TRBD1. This clonotype was sampled from a man aged 35 to 55 in good health. The sample was blood. As DNA, the CDR3 is TGTGCCAGCAGTTTATCGGGACAGAGCTCCTACAATGAGCAGTTCTTC. Its translation: CASSLSGQSSYNEQFF.